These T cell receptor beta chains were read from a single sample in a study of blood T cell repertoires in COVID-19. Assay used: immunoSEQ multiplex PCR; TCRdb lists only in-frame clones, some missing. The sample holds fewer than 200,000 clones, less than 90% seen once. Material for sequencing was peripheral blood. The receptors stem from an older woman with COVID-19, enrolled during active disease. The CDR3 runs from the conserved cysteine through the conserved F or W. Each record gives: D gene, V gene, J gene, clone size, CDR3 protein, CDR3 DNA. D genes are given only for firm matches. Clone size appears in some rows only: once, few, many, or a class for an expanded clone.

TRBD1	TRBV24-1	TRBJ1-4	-	CATSDSGTGGLGGEKLFF	TGTGCCACCAGTGACTCCGGGACAGGTGGCCTCGGGGGCGAAAAACTGTTTTTT
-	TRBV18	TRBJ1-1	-	CASASQRGDTEAFF	TGTGCCAGCGCCTCACAGCGGGGGGACACTGAAGCTTTCTTT
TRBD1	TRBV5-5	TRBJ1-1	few	CASSLADRVAEAFF	TGTGCCAGCAGCTTGGCCGACAGGGTCGCTGAAGCTTTCTTT
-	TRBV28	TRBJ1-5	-	CASTGLKKPQHF	TGTGCCAGTACAGGGCTCAAGAAGCCCCAGCATTTT
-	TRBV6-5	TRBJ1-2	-	CASSIQGAYGYTF	TGTGCCAGCAGCATACAGGGCGCCTATGGCTACACCTTC
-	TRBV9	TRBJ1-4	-	CASSVAGGLTANEKLFF	TGTGCCAGCAGCGTAGCTGGGGGACTAACGGCTAATGAAAAACTGTTTTTT
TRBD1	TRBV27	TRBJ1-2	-	CASKAGGAIGYTF	TGTGCCAGCAAGGCAGGGGGCGCGATAGGCTACACCTTC
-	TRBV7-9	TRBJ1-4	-	CASSLERQNEKLFF	TGTGCCAGCAGCTTAGAGCGTCAGAATGAAAAACTGTTTTTT
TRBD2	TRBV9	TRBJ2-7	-	CASSLGTSGRTRGGEQYF	TGTGCCAGCAGCCTAGGGACTAGCGGGAGGACCCGCGGGGGCGAGCAGTACTTC
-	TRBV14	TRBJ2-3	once	CASSPRGDTQYF	TGTGCCAGCAGCCCTAGGGGGGATACGCAGTATTTT
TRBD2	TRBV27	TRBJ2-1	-	CASRSPPASGRNEQFF	TGTGCCAGCAGGTCACCCCCGGCTAGCGGGAGAAATGAGCAGTTCTTC
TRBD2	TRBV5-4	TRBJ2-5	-	CASSPGGGRETQYF	TGTGCCAGCAGCCCGGGGGGCGGGAGGGAGACCCAGTACTTC
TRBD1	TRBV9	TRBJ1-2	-	CASSEQGAAPWRYTF	TGTGCCAGCAGCGAGCAGGGGGCCGCCCCTTGGCGCTACACCTTC
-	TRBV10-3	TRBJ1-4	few	CAISGTATNEKLFF	TGTGCCATCAGTGGTACTGCAACTAATGAAAAACTGTTTTTT
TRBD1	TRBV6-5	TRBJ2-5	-	CASNRGQGTQETQYF	TGTGCCAGCAATAGAGGACAGGGCACCCAAGAGACCCAGTACTTC
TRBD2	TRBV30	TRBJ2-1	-	CAWSVSRSGTSYNEQFF	TGTGCCTGGAGTGTTTCCCGTAGCGGGACCTCCTACAATGAGCAGTTCTTC
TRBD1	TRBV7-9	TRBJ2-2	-	CASSEGTGNTGELFF	TGTGCCAGCTCCGAAGGGACAGGGAACACCGGGGAGCTGTTTTTT
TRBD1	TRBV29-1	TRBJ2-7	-	CSVEVRDSRSYEQYF	TGCAGCGTTGAAGTTAGGGACAGCCGCTCCTACGAGCAGTACTTC
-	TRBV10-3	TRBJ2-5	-	CAISESRQVKTQYF	TGTGCCATCAGTGAGTCGAGACAGGTGAAGACCCAGTACTTC
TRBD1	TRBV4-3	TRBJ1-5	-	CASSQEWTGGGSNQPQHF	TGCGCCAGCAGCCAAGAATGGACAGGTGGGGGTAGCAATCAGCCCCAGCATTTT
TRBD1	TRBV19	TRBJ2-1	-	CASSMPSTGQFVSRYNEQFF	TGTGCCAGTAGTATGCCCTCGACAGGGCAATTCGTCTCACGCTACAATGAGCAGTTCTTC
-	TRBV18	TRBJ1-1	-	CASSPPGRGTEAFF	TGTGCCAGCTCACCTCCGGGTCGCGGTACTGAAGCTTTCTTT
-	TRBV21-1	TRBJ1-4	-	CASSRGEVTNEKLFF	TGTGCCAGCAGCAGGGGGGAAGTAACTAATGAAAAACTGTTTTTT
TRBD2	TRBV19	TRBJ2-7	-	CASSMVTSGAYEQYF	TGTGCCAGTAGTATGGTCACTAGCGGTGCCTACGAGCAGTACTTC
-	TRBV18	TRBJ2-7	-	CASSPAEGRYEQYF	TGTGCCAGCTCACCGGCGGAGGGCCGCTACGAGCAGTACTTC
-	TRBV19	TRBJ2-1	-	CASSTGWTQRWVNEQFF	TGTGCCAGTAGTACCGGGTGGACACAGAGGTGGGTGAATGAGCAGTTCTTC
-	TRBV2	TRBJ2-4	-	CASSDEGRGIQYF	TGTGCCAGCAGTGACGAGGGCAGGGGCATTCAGTACTTC
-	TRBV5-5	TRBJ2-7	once	CASSLSRQVSYEQYF	TGTGCCAGCAGCTTGAGCCGACAAGTCTCCTACGAGCAGTACTTC
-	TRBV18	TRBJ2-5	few	CASSPAYGGLETQYF	TGTGCCAGCTCACCAGCCTACGGGGGTCTAGAGACCCAGTACTTC
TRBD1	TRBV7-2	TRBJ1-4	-	CASSFTTGWGEKLFF	TGTGCCAGCAGCTTCACGACAGGGTGGGGAGAAAAACTGTTTTTT
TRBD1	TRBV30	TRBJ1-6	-	CAWSWDRGPYSPLHF	TGTGCCTGGAGCTGGGACAGGGGTCCATATTCACCCCTCCACTTT
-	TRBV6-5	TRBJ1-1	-	CASRAGDWNTEAFF	TGTGCCAGCAGAGCGGGTGATTGGAACACTGAAGCTTTCTTT
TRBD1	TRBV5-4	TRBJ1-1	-	CASSPGQGNVRTEAFF	TGTGCCAGCAGCCCGGGACAGGGTAATGTTAGGACTGAAGCTTTCTTT
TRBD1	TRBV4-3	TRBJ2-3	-	CASSQAGQSFSTDTQYF	TGCGCCAGCAGCCAAGCGGGACAGAGCTTCAGCACAGATACGCAGTATTTT
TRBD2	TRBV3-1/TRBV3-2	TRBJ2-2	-	CASSQWAGVGELFF	TGTGCCAGCAGCCAATGGGCGGGAGTCGGGGAGCTGTTTTTT
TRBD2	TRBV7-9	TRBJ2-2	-	CASSRRLLAGGQRELFF	TGTGCCAGCAGCCGCAGACTACTAGCGGGAGGCCAGAGGGAGCTGTTTTTT
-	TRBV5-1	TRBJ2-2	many	CASSSGGQGGELFF	TGCGCCAGCAGCAGTGGGGGACAAGGCGGGGAGCTGTTTTTT
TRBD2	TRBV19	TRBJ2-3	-	CASSISVSRPLSGRERYF	TGTGCCAGTAGTATCTCTGTCTCCCGCCCACTTAGCGGGAGAGAGCGGTATTTT
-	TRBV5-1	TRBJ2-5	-	CASSSPGMETQYF	TGCGCCAGCAGCAGCCCGGGGATGGAGACCCAGTACTTC
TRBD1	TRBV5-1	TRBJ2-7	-	CASSLERTGERNEQYF	TGCGCCAGCAGCTTGGAAAGGACAGGGGAAAGAAACGAGCAGTACTTC
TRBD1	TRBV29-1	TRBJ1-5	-	CSVGESAGGQPQHF	TGCAGCGTTGGAGAGAGTGCAGGGGGACAGCCCCAGCATTTT